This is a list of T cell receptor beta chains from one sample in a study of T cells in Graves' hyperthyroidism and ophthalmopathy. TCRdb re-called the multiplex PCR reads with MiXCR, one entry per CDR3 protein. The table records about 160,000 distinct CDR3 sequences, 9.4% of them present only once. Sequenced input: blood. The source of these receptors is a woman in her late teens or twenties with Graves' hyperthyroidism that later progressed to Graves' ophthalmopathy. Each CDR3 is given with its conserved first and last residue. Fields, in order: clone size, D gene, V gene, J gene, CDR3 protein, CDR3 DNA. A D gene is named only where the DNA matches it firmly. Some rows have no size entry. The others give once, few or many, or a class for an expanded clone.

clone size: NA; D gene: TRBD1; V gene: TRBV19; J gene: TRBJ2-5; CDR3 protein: CASSIPGGQGGETQYF; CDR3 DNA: TGTGCCAGTAGTATTCCCGGCGGACAGGGCGGGGAGACCCAGTACTTC
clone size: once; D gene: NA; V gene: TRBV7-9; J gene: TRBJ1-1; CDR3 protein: CASSLGGDEAFF; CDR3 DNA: TGTGCCAGCAGCTTGGGAGGGGATGAAGCTTTCTTT
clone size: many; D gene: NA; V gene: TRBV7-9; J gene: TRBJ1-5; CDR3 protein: CASSAQGSNQPQHF; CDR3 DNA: TGTGCCAGCAGCGCTCAGGGGAGCAATCAGCCCCAGCATTTT
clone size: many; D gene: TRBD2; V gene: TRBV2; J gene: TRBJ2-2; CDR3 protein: CASSGTSRTSTGELFF; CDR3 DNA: TGTGCCAGCAGCGGGACTAGCCGAACGAGCACCGGGGAGCTGTTTTTT
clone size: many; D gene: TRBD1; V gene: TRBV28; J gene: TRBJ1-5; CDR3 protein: CASSLRGQFNQPQHF; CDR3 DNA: TGTGCCAGCAGTTTAAGGGGACAGTTCAATCAGCCCCAGCATTTT
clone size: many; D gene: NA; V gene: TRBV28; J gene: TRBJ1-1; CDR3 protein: CASSLFSLGNTEAFF; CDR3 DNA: TGTGCCAGCAGTTTATTTTCACTGGGGAACACTGAAGCTTTCTTT
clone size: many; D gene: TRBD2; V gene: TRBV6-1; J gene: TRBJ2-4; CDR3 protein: CASSNTGLGLDIQYF; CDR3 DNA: TGTGCCAGCAGTAACACGGGACTAGGATTAGACATTCAGTACTTC
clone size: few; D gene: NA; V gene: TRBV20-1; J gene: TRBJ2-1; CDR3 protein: CSASRDSSGNEQFF; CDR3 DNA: TGCAGTGCTAGTAGGGACTCATCGGGCAATGAGCAGTTCTTC
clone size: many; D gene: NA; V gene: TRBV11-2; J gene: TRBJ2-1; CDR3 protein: CASSLGNEQFF; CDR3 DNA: TGTGCCAGCAGCTTGGGGAATGAGCAGTTCTTC
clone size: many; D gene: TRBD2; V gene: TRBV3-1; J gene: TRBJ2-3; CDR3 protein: CASSTPAGTITDTQYF; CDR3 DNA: TGTGCCAGCAGCACTCCAGCGGGAACGATTACAGATACGCAGTATTTT
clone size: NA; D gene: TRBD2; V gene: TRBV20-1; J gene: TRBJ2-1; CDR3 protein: CSAGGSGGGNNEQFF; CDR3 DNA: TGCAGTGCTGGGGGAAGCGGGGGGGGGAATAATGAGCAGTTCTTC
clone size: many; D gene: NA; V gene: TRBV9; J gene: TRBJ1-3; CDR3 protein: CASSVGGNTIYF; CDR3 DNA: TGTGCCAGCAGCGTGGGTGGAAACACCATATATTTT
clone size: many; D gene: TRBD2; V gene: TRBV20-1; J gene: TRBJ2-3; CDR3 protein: CSAQREGIGTDTQYF; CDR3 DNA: TGCAGTGCTCAGCGGGAGGGCATTGGCACAGATACGCAGTATTTT
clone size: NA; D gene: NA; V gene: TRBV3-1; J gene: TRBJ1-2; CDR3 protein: CASSQELGYYGYTF; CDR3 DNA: TGTGCCAGCAGCCAAGAATTGGGTTACTATGGCTACACCTTC
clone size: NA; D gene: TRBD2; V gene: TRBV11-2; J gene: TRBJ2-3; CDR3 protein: CASSPGLAGGRSTDTQYF; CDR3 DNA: TGTGCCAGCAGCCCGGGACTAGCGGGGGGAAGGAGCACAGATACGCAGTATTTT
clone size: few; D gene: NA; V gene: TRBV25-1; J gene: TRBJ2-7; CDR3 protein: CASSPRQSQGTYEQYF; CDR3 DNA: TGTGCCAGCAGCCCCCGACAGTCGCAGGGAACCTACGAGCAGTACTTC
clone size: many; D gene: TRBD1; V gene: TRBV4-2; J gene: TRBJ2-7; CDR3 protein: CASSQPGQGSYEQYF; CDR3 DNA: TGTGCCAGCAGCCAACCGGGACAGGGATCCTACGAGCAGTACTTC
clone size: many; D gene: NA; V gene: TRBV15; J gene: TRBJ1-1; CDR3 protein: CATSRVTLRAEAFF; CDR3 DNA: TGTGCCACCAGCAGAGTTACACTAAGGGCTGAAGCTTTCTTT
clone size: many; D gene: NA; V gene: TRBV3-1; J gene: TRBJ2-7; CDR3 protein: CASSQGSSSYEQYF; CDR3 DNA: TGTGCCAGCAGCCAAGGGAGCAGCTCCTACGAGCAGTACTTC
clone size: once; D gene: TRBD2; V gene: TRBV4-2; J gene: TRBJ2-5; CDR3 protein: CASSQTRTSSLGETQYF; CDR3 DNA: TGTGCCAGCAGCCAAACCCGGACTAGCTCCTTGGGAGAGACCCAGTACTTC
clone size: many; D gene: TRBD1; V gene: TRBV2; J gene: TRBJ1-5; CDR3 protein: CASRDRVKGQPQHF; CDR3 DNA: TGTGCCAGCAGGGACAGGGTAAAGGGTCAGCCCCAGCATTTT
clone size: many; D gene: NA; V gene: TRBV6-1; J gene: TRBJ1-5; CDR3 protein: CASRVLGAGSNQPQHF; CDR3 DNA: TGTGCCAGCAGAGTCCTTGGGGCGGGCAGCAATCAGCCCCAGCATTTT
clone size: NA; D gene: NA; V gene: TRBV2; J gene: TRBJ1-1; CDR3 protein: CASSPGRDTEAFF; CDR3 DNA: TGTGCCAGCAGTCCGGGCCGCGACACTGAAGCTTTCTTT
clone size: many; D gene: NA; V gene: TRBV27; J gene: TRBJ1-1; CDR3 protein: CASKRSTGNTEAFF; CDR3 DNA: TGTGCCAGCAAACGGAGCACGGGGAACACTGAAGCTTTCTTT
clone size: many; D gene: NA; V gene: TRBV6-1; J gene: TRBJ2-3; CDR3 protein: CASNVKISPTDTQYF; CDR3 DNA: TGTGCCAGCAATGTAAAGATATCCCCCACAGATACGCAGTATTTT
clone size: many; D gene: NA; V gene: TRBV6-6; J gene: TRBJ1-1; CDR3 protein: CASSYGVGPVNTEAFF; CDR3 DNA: TGTGCCAGCAGTTACGGTGTAGGCCCGGTGAACACTGAAGCTTTCTTT
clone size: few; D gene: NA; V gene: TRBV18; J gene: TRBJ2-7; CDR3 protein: CASSPPAAYEQYF; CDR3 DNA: TGTGCCAGCTCACCACCCGCAGCCTACGAGCAGTACTTC
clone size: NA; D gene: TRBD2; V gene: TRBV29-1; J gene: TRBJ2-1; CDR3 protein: CSVARGSGKVSEQFF; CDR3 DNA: TGCAGCGTTGCTCGTGGGAGCGGGAAGGTCAGTGAGCAGTTCTTC
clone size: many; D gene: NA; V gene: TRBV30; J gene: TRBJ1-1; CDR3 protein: CAWSVRGNTEAFF; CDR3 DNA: TGTGCCTGGAGTGTTAGAGGGAACACTGAAGCTTTCTTT
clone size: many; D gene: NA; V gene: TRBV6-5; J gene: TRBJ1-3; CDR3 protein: CASSYSVQGQDTIYF; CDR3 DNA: TGTGCCAGCAGTTACTCGGTTCAGGGTCAGGACACCATATATTTT
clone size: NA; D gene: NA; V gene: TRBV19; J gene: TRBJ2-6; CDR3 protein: CASSSGTLSGANVLTF; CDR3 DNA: TGTGCCAGTAGTTCCGGGACACTCTCTGGGGCCAACGTCCTGACTTTC
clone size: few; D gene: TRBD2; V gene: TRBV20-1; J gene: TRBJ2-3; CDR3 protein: CSARGVDTDTQYF; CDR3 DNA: TGCAGTGCCCGGGGGGTAGACACAGATACGCAGTATTTT
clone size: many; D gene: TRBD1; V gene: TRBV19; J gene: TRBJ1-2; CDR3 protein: CASATGDGYTF; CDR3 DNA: TGTGCCAGCGCGACAGGGGATGGCTACACCTTC
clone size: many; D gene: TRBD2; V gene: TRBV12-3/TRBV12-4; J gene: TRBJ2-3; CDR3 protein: CASSNGLAEGTDTQYF; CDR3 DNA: TGTGCCAGCAGTAACGGACTAGCGGAGGGCACAGATACGCAGTATTTT
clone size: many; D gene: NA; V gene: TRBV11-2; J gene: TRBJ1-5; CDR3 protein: CASSLSLSNQPQHF; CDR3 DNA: TGTGCCAGCAGCTTAAGCCTTAGCAATCAGCCCCAGCATTTT
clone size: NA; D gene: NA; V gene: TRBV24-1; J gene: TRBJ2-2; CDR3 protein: CATGRSGGTGELFF; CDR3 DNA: TGTGCCACCGGCAGGTCCGGGGGCACCGGGGAGCTGTTTTTT
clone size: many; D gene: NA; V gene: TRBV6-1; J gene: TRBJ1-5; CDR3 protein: CATTGGINQPQHF; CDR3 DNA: TGTGCCACCACCGGGGGGATCAATCAGCCCCAGCATTTT
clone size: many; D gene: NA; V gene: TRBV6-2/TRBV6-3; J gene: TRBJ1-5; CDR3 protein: CASSYSGGYDQPQHF; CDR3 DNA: TGTGCCAGCAGTTACTCGGGGGGATACGATCAGCCCCAGCATTTT
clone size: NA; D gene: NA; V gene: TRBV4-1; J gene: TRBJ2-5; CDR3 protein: CASSQFLLVETQYF; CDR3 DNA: TGCGCCAGCAGCCAATTCCTGCTGGTTGAGACCCAGTACTTC
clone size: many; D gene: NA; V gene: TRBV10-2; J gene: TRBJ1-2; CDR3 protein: CASSEYGGENYGYTF; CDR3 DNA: TGCGCCAGCAGTGAGTACGGGGGCGAGAACTATGGCTACACCTTC
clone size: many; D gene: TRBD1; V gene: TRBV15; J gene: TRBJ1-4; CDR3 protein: CATGRGRGREKLFF; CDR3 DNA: TGTGCCACTGGACGGGGGAGGGGGCGTGAAAAACTGTTTTTT
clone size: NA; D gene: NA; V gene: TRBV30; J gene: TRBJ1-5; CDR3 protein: CAWSGGRYSNQPQHF; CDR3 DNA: TGTGCCTGGAGTGGGGGCAGGTATAGCAATCAGCCCCAGCATTTT
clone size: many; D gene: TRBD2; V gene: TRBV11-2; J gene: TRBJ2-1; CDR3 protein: CASSQGTSGSYNEQFF; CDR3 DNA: TGTGCCAGCAGCCAAGGGACTAGCGGGAGTTACAATGAGCAGTTCTTC
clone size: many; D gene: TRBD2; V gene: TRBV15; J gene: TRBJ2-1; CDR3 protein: CATSGASTSGHEQFF; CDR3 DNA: TGTGCCACCAGCGGAGCTTCGACTAGCGGGCATGAGCAGTTCTTC